This TCR beta chain was obtained from a study of blood T cell repertoires in COVID-19. Study-wide background: Sites in the United States, Italy and Spain provided acute and convalescent COVID-19 samples. From T cells, B-cell-depleted T cells, or PBMCs came the material, which was cDNA or gDNA.

Authors' methods: Amplified reference gene primers provided the basis for estimating nucleated cell counts. Measured with immunoSEQ multiplex PCR; TCRdb has only the in-frame clones, and not every one. The D gene and trimming were derived from the DNA, and the V and J assignments and clone size from that table. The table shows 66,000 or so clones, with around 80% occurring only once. The ends were cut back, 1 base at V and 1 base at J, with 6 bases in the middle. The germline gives CDR1 SGHKS, CDR2 YYEKEE (reference sequence). The CDR3 extends over 13 amino acids. This TCR derives from a human donor in a cohort sampled during active COVID-19. Sample: peripheral blood. The J gene is TRBJ2-7, the V gene TRBV5-5; D not certain. This chain's CDR3 is CASSLIASYEQYF. The CDR3 nucleotides are TGTGCCAGCAGCTTGATCGCGTCCTACGAGCAGTACTTC.